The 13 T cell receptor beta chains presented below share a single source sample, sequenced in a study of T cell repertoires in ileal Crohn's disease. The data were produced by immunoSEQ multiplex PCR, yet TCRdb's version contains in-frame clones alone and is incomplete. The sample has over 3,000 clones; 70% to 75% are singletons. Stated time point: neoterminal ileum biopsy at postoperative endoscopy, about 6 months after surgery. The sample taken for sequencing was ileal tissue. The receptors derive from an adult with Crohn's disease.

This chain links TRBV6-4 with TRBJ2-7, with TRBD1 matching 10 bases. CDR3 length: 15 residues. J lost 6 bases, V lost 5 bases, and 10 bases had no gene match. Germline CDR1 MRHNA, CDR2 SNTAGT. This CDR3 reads CASSIRDRGVSEQYF. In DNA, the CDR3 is TGTGCCAGCAGTATACGGGACAGGGGAGTCTCCGAGCAGTACTTC.

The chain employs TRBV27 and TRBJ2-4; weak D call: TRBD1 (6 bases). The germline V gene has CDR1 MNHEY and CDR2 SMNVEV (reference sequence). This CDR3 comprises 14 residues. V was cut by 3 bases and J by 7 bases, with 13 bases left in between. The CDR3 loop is CASSLPGTRNIQYF. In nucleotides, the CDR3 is TGTGCCAGCAGTTTGCCCGGGACAAGGAACATTCAGTACTTC.

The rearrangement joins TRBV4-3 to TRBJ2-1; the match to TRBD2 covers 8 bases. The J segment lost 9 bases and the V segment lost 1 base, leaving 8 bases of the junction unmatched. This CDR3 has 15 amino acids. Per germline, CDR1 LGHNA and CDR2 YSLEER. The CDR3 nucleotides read TGCGCCAGCAGCCAAGTGGCGGGAGGTATGTTTGAGCAGTTCTTC. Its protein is CASSQVAGGMFEQFF.

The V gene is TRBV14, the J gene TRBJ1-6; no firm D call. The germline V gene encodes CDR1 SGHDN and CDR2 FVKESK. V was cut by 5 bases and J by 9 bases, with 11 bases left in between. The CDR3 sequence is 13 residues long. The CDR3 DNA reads TGTGCCAGCAGCTCCCAGGAGGGTTCACCCCTCCACTTT. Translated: CASSSQEGSPLHF.

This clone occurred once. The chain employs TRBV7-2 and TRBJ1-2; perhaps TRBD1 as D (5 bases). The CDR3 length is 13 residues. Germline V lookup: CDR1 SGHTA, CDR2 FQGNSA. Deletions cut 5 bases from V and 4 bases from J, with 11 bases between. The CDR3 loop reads CASSPGGRYGYTF. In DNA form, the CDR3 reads TGTGCCAGCAGCCCGGGGGGTCGCTATGGCTACACCTTC. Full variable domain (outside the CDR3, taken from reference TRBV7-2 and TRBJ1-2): GAGVSQSPSNKVTEKGKDVELRCDPISGHTALYWYRQSLGQGLEFLIYFQGNSAPDKSGLPSDRFSAERTGGSVSTLTIQRTQQEDSAVYLCASSPGGRYGYTFGSGTRLTVV.

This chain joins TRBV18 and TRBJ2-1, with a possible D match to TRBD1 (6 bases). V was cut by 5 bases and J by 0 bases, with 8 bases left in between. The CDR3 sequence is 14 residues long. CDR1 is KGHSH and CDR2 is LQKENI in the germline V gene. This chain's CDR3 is CASSSDSSYNEQFF. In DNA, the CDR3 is TGTGCCAGCTCATCGGACAGCTCCTACAATGAGCAGTTCTTC.

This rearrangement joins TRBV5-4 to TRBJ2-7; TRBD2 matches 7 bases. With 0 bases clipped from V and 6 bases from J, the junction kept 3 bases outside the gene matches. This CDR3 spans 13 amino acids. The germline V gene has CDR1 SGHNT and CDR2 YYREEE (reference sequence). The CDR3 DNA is TGTGCCAGCAGCTTGGGACTAGCATCCGAGCAGTACTTC. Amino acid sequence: CASSLGLASEQYF.

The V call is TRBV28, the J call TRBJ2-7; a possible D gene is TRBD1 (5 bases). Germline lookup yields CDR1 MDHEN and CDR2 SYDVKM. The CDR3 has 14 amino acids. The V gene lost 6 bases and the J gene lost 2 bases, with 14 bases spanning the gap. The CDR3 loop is CASRLRASAYEQYF. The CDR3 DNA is TGTGCCAGCAGGCTCAGGGCTTCTGCCTACGAGCAGTACTTC. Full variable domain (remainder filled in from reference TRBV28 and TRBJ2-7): DVKVTQSSRYLVKRTGEKVFLECVQDMDHENMFWYRQDPGLGLRLIYFSYDVKMKEKGDIPEGYSVSREKKERFSLILESASTNQTSMYLCASRLRASAYEQYFGPGTRLTVT.

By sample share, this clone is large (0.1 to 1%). The DNA of the CDR3 is TGTGCCAGCAGCGCCGAGGGACGGGCCACAGGGGGAGCTTTCTTT. Translated, it gives CASSAEGRATGGAFF. The chain employs TRBV9 and TRBJ1-1, with 8 bases fitting TRBD1. CDR3 length: 15 amino acids. CDR1 and CDR2 from the germline V gene are SGDLS and YYNGEE. V lost 3 bases and J lost 10; bases outside the gene matches: 14.

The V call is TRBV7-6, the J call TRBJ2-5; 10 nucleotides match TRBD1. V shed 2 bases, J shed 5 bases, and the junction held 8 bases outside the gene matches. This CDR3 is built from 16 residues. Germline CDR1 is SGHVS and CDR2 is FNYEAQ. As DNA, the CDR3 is TGTGCCAGCAGCTTAAGGGGGACAGGGGAGTGGGAGACCCAGTACTTC. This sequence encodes CASSLRGTGEWETQYF.

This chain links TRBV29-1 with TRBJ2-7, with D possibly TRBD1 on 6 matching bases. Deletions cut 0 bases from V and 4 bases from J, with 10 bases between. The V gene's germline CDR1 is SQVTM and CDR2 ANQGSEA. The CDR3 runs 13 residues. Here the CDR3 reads CSVEEGAKYEQYF. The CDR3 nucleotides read TGCAGCGTTGAAGAGGGGGCAAAGTACGAGCAGTACTTC.

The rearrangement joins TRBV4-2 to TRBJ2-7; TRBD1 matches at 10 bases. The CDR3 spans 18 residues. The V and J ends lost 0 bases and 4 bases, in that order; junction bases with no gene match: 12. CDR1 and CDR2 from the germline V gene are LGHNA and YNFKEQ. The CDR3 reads CASSQDYGRQGAGYEQYF. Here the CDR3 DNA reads TGTGCCAGCAGCCAAGATTATGGCAGACAGGGGGCAGGATACGAGCAGTACTTC.

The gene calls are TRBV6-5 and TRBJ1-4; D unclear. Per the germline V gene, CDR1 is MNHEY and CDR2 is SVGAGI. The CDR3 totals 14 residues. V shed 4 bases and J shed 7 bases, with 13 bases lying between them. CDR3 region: CASSWSHGGEKLFF. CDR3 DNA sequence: TGTGCCAGCAGTTGGAGCCACGGAGGTGAAAAACTGTTTTTT.